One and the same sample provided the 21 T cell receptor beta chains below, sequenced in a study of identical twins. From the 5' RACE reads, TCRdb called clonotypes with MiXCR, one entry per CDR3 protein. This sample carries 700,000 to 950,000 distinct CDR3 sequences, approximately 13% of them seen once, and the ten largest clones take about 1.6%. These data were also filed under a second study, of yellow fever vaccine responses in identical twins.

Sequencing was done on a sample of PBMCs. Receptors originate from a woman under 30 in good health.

CDR3 sequence (DNA): TGTGCCATCAGTGGAGTAAATACAGGGGACACTGAAGCTTTCTTT. Protein: CAISGVNTGDTEAFF. V and J are TRBV10-3 and TRBJ1-1, with TRBD1 matching over 7 bases. V gave up 4 bases and J gave up 3 bases; unmatched junction bases: 8. This CDR3 contains 15 residues. Germline V gene lookup returns CDR1 ENHRY and CDR2 SYGVKD.

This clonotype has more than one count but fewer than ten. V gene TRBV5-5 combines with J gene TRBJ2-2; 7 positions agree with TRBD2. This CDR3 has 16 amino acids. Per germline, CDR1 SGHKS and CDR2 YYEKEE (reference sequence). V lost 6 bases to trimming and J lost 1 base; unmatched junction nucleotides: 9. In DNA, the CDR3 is TGTGCCAGCACGCCCGTCAGGGAGGGGAACACCGGGGAGCTGTTTTTT. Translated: CASTPVREGNTGELFF.

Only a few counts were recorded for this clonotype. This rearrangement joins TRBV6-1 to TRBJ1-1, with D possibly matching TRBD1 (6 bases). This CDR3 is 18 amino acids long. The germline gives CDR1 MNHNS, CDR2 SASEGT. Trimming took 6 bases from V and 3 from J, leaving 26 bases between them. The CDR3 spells CASSRDRSRGGLDTEAFF. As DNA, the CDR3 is TGTGCCAGCAGCAGAGACAGGTCGCGAGGTGGGCTAGACACTGAAGCTTTCTTT.

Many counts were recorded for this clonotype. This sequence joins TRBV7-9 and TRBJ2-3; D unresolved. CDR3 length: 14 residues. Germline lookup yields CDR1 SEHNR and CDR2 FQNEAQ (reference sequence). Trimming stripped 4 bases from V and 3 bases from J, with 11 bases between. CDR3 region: CASSSPPATDTQYF. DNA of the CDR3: TGTGCCAGCAGCTCCCCCCCCGCAACAGATACGCAGTATTTT.

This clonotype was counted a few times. Here the CDR3 DNA reads TGTGCCAGCAGCTTAGACCCCACAGGGGTCACCGGGGAGCTGTTTTTT. Translated: CASSLDPTGVTGELFF. The V call is TRBV11-2, the J call TRBJ2-2, with 7 nucleotides matching TRBD1. V lost 0 bases, J lost 4 bases, and 5 bases stayed unmatched. The CDR3 consists of 16 residues. Per the germline V gene, CDR1 is SGHAT and CDR2 is FQNNGV.

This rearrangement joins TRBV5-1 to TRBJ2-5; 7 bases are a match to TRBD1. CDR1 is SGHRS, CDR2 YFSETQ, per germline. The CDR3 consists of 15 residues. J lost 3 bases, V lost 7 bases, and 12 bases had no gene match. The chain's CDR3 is CASQGTGTEEETQYF. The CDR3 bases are TGCGCCAGCCAAGGGACCGGGACAGAGGAAGAGACCCAGTACTTC.

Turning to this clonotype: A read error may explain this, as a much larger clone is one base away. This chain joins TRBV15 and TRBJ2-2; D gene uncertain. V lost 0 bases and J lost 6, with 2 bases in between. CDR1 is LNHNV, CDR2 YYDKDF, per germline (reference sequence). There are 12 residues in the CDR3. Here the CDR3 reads CATSREAGELFF. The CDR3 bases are TGTGCCACCAGCAGAGAGGCCGGGGAGCTGTTTTTT.

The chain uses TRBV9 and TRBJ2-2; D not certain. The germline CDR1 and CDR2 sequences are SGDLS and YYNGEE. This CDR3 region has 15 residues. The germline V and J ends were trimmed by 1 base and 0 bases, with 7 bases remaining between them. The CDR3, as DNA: TGTGCCAGCAGCGTAAGGAGTTCGAACACCGGGGAGCTGTTTTTT. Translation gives CASSVRSSNTGELFF.

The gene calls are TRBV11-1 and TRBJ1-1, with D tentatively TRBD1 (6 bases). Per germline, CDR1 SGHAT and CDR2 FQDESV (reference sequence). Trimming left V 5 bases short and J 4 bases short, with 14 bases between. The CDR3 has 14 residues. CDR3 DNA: TGTGCCAGCAGCCCCGACAGGTCGAGCACTGAAGCTTTCTTT. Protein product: CASSPDRSSTEAFF. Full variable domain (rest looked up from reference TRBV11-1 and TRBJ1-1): EAEVAQSPRYKITEKSQAVAFWCDPISGHATLYWYRQILGQGPELLVQFQDESVVDDSQLPKDRFSAERLKGVDSTLKIQPAELGDSAMYLCASSPDRSSTEAFFGQGTRLTVV.

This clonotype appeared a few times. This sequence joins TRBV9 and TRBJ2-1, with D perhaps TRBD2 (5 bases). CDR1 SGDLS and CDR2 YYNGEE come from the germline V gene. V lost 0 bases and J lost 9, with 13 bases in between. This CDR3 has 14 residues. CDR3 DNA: TGTGCCAGCAGCGTAGTTGTTAGCCGGGGTGAGCAGTTCTTC. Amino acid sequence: CASSVVVSRGEQFF.

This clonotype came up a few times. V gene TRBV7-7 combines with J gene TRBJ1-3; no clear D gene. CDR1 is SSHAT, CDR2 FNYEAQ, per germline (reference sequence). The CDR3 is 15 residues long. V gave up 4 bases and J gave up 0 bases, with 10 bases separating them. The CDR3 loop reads CASSSGRSSGNTIYF. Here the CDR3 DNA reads TGTGCCAGCAGCTCTGGACGGAGCTCTGGAAACACCATATATTTT.

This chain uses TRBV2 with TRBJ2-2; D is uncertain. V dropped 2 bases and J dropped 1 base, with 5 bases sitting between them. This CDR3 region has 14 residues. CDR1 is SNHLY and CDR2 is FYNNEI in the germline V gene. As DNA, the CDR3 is TGTGCCAGCAGTGAATACAAGAACACCGGGGAGCTGTTTTTT. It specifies CASSEYKNTGELFF.

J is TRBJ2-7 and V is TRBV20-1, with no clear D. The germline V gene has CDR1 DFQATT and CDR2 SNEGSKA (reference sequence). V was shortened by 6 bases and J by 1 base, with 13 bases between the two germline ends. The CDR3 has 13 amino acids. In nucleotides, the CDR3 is TGCAGTGCCTTTACCGGGTCTTCCTACGAGCAGTACGTC. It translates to CSAFTGSSYEQYV.

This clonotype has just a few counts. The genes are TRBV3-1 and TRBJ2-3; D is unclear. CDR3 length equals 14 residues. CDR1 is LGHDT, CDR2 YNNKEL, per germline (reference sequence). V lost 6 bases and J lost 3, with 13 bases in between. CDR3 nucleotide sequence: TGTGCCAGCAGTCCCGCGACTTGGACAGATACGCAGTATTTT. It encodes CASSPATWTDTQYF.

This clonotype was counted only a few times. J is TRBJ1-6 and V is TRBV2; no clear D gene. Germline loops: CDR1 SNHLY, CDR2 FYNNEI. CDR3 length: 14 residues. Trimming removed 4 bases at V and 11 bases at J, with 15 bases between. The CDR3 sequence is CASSATTGLAPLHF. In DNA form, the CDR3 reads TGTGCCAGCAGTGCCACGACTGGTCTGGCACCCCTCCACTTT. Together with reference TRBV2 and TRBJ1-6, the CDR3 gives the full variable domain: EPEVTQTPSHQVTQMGQEVILRCVPISNHLYFYWYRQILGQKVEFLVSFYNNEISEKSEIFDDQFSVERPDGSNFTLKIRSTKLEDSAMYFCASSATTGLAPLHFGNGTRLTVT.

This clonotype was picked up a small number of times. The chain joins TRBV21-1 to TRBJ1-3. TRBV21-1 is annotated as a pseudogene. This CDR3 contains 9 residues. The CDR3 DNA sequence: TGTGCCAGCAGCAAACGGAGATATTTT. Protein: CASSKRRYF.

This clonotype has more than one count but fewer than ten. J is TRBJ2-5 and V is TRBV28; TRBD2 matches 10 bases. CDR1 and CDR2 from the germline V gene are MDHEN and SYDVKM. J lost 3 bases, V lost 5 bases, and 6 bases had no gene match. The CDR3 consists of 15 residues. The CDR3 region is CASSLAGVGEETQYF. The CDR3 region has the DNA TGTGCCAGCAGTCTAGCGGGAGTGGGGGAAGAGACCCAGTACTTC.

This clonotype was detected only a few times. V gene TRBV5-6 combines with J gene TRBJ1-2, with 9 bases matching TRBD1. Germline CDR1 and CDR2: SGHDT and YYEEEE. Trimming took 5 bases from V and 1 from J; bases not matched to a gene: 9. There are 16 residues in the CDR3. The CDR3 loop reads CASRWDRDLFNYGYTF. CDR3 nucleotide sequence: TGTGCCAGCAGATGGGACAGGGACCTTTTTAACTATGGCTACACCTTC.

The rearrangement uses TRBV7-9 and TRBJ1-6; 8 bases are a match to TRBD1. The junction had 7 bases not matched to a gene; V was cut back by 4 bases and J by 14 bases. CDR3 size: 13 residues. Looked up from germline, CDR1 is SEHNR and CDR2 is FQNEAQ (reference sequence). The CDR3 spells CASSSRDRLALHF. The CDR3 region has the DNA TGTGCCAGCAGCTCCCGGGACAGGCTCGCCCTCCACTTT.

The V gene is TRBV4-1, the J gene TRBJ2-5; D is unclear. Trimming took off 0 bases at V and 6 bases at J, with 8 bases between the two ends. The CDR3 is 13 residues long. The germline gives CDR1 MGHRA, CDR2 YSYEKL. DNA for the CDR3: TGCGCCAGCAGCCAAGACCCTCAGAAGACCCAGTACTTC. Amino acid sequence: CASSQDPQKTQYF.

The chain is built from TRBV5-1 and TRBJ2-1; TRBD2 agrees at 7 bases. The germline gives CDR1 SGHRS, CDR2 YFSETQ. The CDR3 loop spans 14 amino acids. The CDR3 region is CASALAGRINEQFF. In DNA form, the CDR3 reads TGCGCTAGCGCCTTAGCGGGTAGGATCAATGAGCAGTTCTTC. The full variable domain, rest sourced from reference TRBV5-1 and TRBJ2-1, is KAGVTQTPRYLIKTRGQQVTLSCSPISGHRSVSWYQQTPGQGLQFLFEYFSETQRNKGNFPGRFSGRQFSNSRSEMNVSTLELGDSALYLCASALAGRINEQFFGPGTRLTVL.